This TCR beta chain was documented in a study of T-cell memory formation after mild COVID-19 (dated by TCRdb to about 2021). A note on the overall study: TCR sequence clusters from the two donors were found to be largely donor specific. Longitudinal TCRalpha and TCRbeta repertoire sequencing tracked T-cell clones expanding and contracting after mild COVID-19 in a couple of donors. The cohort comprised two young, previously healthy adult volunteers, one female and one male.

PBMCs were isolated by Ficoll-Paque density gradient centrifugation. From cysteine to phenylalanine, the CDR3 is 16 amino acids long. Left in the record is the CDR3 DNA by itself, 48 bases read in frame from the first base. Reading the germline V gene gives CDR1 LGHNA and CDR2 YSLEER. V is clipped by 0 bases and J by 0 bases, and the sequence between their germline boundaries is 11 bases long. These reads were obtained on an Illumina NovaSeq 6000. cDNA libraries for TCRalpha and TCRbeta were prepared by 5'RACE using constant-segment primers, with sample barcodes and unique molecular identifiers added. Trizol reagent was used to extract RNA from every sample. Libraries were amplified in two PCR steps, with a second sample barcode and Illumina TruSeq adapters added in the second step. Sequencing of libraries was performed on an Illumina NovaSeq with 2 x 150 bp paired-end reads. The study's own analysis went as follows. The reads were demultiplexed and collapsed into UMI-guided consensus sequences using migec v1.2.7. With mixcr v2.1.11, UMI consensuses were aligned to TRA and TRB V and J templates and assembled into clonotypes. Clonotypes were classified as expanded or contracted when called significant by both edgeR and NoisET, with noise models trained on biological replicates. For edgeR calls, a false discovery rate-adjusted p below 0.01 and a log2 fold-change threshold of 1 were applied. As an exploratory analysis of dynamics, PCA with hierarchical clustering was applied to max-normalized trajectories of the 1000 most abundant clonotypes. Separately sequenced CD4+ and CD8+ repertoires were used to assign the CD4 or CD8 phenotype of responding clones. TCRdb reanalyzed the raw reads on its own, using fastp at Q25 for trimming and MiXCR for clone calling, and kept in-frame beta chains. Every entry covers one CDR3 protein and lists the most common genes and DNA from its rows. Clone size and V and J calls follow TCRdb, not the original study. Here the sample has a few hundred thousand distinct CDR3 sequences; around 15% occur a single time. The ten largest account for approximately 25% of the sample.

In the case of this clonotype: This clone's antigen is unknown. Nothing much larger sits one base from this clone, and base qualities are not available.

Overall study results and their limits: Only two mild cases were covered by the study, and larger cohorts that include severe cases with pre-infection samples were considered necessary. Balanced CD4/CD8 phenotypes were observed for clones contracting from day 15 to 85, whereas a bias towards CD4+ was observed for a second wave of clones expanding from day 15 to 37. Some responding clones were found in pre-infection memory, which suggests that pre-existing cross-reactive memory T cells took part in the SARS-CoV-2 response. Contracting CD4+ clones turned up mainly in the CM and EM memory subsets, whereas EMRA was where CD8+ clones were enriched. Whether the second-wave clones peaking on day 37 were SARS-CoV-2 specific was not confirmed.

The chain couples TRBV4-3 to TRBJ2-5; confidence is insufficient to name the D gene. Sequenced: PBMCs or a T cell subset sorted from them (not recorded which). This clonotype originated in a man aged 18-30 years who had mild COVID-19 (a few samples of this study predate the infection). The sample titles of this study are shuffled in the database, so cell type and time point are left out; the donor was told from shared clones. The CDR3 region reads CASSQEMGIHQETQYF. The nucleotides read TGCGCCAGCAGCCAAGAGATGGGAATCCACCAAGAGACCCAGTACTTC.